The source of this T cell receptor (beta chain) is a study of cytomegalovirus exposure and HLA in healthy donors. For the study at large: The study placed approximately 80% of its approximately 400 genotyped donors in the Caucasian-associated ancestry cluster.

In its sample, this clone was seen once. Its antigen is still unknown. The study's findings and limits: Per a later analysis, under 20,000 TCR beta sequences showed association with HLA alleles at 0.05 false discovery rate. Accurate prediction of HLA-A and HLA-B alleles (for most subjects) was reportedly achieved from TCR beta sequences.

The PCR ran on 60 Vbeta and 13 Jbeta primers. The data were produced by immunoSEQ multiplex PCR, yet TCRdb's version contains in-frame clones alone and is incomplete. The top ten hold over 5.5% of the sample, which has 120,000 or so clones, around 79% seen once. Input material: PBMCs. The clonotype was recovered from a woman in her forties in good health and CMV-seronegative.

The CDR3 DNA sequence: TGTGCCAGCAGCTTACTAGGTCTTGGTCGAGAGACCCAGTACTTC. Its protein product is CASSLLGLGRETQYF. The chain combines TRBV7-3 with TRBJ2-5; D remains unclear. Germline values: CDR1 SGHTA, CDR2 FQGTGA. The V end lost 2 bases, the J end lost 4 bases, and 14 bases lay between the germline ends. The CDR3 contains 15 residues.